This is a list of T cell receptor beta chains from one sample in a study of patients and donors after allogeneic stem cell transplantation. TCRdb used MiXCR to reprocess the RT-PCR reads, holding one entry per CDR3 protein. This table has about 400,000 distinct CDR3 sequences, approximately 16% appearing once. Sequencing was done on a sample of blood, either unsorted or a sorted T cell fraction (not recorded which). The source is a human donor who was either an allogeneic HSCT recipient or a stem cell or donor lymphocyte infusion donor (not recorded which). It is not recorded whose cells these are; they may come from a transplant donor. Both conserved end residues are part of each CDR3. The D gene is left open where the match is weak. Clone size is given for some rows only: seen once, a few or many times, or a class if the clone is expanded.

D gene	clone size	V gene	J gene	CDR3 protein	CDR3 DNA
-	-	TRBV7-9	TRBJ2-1	CASSISRLSYNEQFF	TGTGCCAGCAGCATTAGCAGGCTCTCCTACAATGAGCAGTTCTTC
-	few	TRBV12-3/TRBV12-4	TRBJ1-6	CASSLLGANSPLHF	TGTGCCAGCAGCCTTCTGGGGGCTAATTCACCCCTCCACTTT
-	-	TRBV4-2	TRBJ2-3	CASSQDLIGWWNTQYF	TGTGCCAGCAGCCAAGATCTTATAGGGTGGTGGAATACGCAGTATTTT
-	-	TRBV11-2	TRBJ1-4	CASSLPGEKLFF	TGTGCCAGCAGCTTGCCGGGAGAAAAACTGTTTTTT
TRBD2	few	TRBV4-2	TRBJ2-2	CASSQAPKLAGGFTPGELFF	TGTGCCAGCAGCCAAGCCCCGAAACTAGCGGGGGGTTTTACCCCAGGGGAGCTGTTTTTT
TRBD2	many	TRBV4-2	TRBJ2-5	CASSQGGTSGVETQYF	TGTGCCAGCAGCCAAGGTGGGACTAGCGGGGTCGAGACCCAGTACTTC
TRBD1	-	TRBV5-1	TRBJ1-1	CASSPQGAWTEAFF	TGCGCCAGCAGCCCACAGGGGGCATGGACTGAAGCTTTCTTT
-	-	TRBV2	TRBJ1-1	CALQGGRNTEAFF	TGTGCCCTCCAAGGGGGTAGGAACACTGAAGCTTTCTTT
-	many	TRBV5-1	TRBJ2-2	CASSTGEVLPNTGELFF	TGCGCCAGCAGTACAGGCGAGGTACTACCAAACACCGGGGAGCTGTTTTTT
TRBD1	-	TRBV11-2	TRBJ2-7	CASSRGTGRRIGSYEQYF	TGTGCCAGCAGTCGTGGGACAGGACGGCGGATAGGATCCTACGAGCAGTACTTC
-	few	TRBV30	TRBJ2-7	CAWSLGGEQYF	TGTGCCTGGAGCCTCGGGGGCGAGCAGTACTTC
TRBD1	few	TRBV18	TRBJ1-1	CASSPLQGGLSEAFF	TGTGCCAGCTCACCACTGCAGGGGGGATTGAGTGAAGCTTTCTTT
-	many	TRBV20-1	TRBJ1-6	CSARAGSYNSPLHF	TGCAGTGCTAGGGCGGGTTCCTATAATTCACCCCTCCACTTT
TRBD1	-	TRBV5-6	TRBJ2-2	CASRPGQVDTGELFF	TGTGCCAGCAGACCGGGACAGGTCGACACCGGGGAGCTGTTTTTT
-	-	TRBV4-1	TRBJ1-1	CASSQPRAEAFF	TGCGCCAGCAGCCAACCGAGAGCTGAAGCTTTCTTT
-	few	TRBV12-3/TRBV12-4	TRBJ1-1	CASRRWGRTEAFF	TGTGCCAGCAGACGTTGGGGCCGCACTGAAGCTTTCTTT
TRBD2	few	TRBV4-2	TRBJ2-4	CASSPRPAGEGIQYF	TGTGCCAGCAGCCCCCGGCCAGCGGGGGAGGGCATTCAGTACTTC
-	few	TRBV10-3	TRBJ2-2	CAIIGRPNTGELFF	TGTGCCATCATTGGAAGACCTAACACCGGGGAGCTGTTTTTT
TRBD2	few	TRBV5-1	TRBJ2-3	CASTRDAGGPTDTQYF	TGCGCCAGCACCCGAGATGCGGGAGGACCCACAGATACGCAGTATTTT
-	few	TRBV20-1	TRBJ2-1	CSARDRLISTFYNEQFF	TGCAGTGCTAGAGATCGTTTAATTTCGACTTTCTACAATGAGCAGTTCTTC
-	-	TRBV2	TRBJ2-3	CASSEVSGDTQYF	TGTGCCAGCAGTGAAGTATCGGGAGATACGCAGTATTTT
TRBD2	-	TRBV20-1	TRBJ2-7	CSATPAGPQYF	TGCAGTGCCACACCAGCGGGACCGCAGTACTTC
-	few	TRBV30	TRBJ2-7	CAWTPIGLTYEQYF	TGTGCCTGGACGCCTATCGGCTTAACCTACGAGCAGTACTTC
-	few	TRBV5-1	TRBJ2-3	CASSLAPRGTDTQYF	TGCGCCAGCAGCTTGGCACCGCGGGGCACAGATACGCAGTATTTT
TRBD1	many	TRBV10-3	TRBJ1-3	CAIRKRTGYTYSGNTIYF	TGTGCCATCAGGAAGAGGACAGGGTACACCTACTCTGGAAACACCATATATTTT
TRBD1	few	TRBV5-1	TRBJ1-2	CASCPDRGFGYTF	TGCGCCAGCTGCCCGGACAGGGGGTTTGGCTACACCTTC
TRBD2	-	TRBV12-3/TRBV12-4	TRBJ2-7	CASSVTSGAPYEQYF	TGTGCCAGCAGCGTGACTAGCGGGGCCCCATACGAGCAGTACTTC
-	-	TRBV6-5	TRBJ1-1	CATGPGRAAAFF	TGTGCCACCGGACCGGGACGCGCGGCGGCTTTCTTT
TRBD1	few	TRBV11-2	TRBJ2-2	CASSTYRGRRTGELFF	TGTGCCAGCAGCACCTACAGGGGGCGTAGGACCGGGGAGCTGTTTTTT
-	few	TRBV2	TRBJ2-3	CASSDLTPLDTQYF	TGTGCCAGCAGTGACTTGACCCCTTTGGATACGCAGTATTTT
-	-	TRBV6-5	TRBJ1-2	CASSYSSSPYGYTF	TGTGCCAGCAGTTACTCGTCCAGCCCCTATGGCTACACCTTC
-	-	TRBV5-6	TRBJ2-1	CASSLVPGGATSSYNEQFF	TGTGCCAGCAGCTTGGTCCCCGGCGGGGCCACTAGCTCCTACAATGAGCAGTTCTTC
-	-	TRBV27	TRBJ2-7	CASSFPGTEQYF	TGTGCCAGCAGTTTCCCAGGAACCGAGCAGTACTTC
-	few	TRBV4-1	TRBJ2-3	CASSQVLVGTDTQYF	TGCGCCAGCAGCCAAGTATTAGTCGGCACAGATACGCAGTATTTT
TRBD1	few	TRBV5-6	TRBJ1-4	CASSLWDRTNEKLFF	TGTGCCAGCAGCCTGTGGGACAGAACAAATGAAAAACTGTTTTTT
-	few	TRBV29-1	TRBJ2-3	CSVAPGGDGDTQYF	TGCAGCGTTGCCCCGGGGGGCGATGGAGATACGCAGTATTTT
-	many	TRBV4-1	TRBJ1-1	CASSPRGGADTEAFF	TGCGCCAGCAGCCCCCGGGGGGGCGCGGACACTGAAGCTTTCTTT
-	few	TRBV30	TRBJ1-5	CAWSGGDHQPQHF	TGTGCCTGGAGTGGGGGCGATCATCAGCCCCAGCATTTT
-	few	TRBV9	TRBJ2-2	CASSRMGRTGELFF	TGTGCCAGCAGCCGGATGGGGAGAACCGGGGAGCTGTTTTTT
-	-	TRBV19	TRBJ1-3	CASSLTGRYSGNTIYF	TGTGCCAGTAGTTTAACCGGACGGTACTCTGGAAACACCATATATTTT
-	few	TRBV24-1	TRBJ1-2	CATSGPNYGYTF	TGTGCCACCTCTGGGCCTAACTATGGCTACACCTTC
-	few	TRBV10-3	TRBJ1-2	CAISVGLSHYGYTF	TGTGCCATCAGTGTTGGCCTCTCCCACTATGGCTACACCTTC
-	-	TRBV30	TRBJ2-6	CAWSVQGPTVLTF	TGTGCCTGGAGTGTGCAGGGGCCAACCGTCCTGACTTTC
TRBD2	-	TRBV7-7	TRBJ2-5	CASSPLTSVETQYF	TGTGCTAGCAGCCCACTAACTAGCGTTGAGACCCAGTACTTC
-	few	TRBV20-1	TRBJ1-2	CSASSGDPQTYGYTF	TGCAGTGCTAGTTCTGGGGATCCCCAGACATATGGCTACACCTTC
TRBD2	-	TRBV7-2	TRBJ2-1	CASSASGGTLSYNEQFF	TGTGCCAGCAGTGCGAGCGGGGGCACTCTCTCCTACAATGAGCAGTTCTTC
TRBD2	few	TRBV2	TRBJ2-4	CASLTSGKNIQYF	TGTGCCAGCTTGACTAGCGGCAAAAACATTCAGTACTTC
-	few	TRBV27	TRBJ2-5	CASSFLVDSAKQETQYF	TGTGCCAGCAGTTTTCTTGTGGACTCGGCGAAACAAGAGACCCAGTACTTC
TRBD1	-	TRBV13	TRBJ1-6	CASSRGQTNSPLHF	TGTGCCAGCAGCAGGGGACAGACTAATTCACCCCTCCACTTT
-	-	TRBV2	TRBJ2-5	CASSEWAQETQYF	TGTGCCAGCAGTGAGTGGGCTCAAGAGACCCAGTACTTC
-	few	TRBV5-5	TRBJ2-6	CASSFVQSGANVLTF	TGTGCCAGCAGCTTTGTTCAGAGCGGGGCCAACGTCCTGACTTTC
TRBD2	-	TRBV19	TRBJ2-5	CASRLAGVETQYF	TGTGCCAGTAGGCTAGCGGGAGTTGAGACCCAGTACTTC
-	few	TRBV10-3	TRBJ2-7	CAISESKIGTADPEQYF	TGTGCCATCAGTGAGTCGAAAATAGGGACTGCCGACCCCGAGCAGTACTTC
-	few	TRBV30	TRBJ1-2	CAWRKMGAYGYTF	TGTGCCTGGAGGAAAATGGGGGCGTATGGCTACACCTTC
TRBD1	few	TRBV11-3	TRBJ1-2	CASSLYGRTGDYGYTF	TGTGCCAGCAGCTTATATGGTCGGACAGGGGATTATGGCTACACCTTC